This T cell receptor beta chain came from a study of early T cells in non-severe SARS-CoV-2 infection. Study background: The authors sequenced bulk RNA from unsorted whole blood, leaving chains unpaired.

The CDR3 is 14 amino acids. CDR1 is SGHVS and CDR2 is FNYEAQ in the germline V gene. The germline V and J ends were trimmed by 4 bases and 3 bases, with 12 bases remaining between them. Points on this clonotype: What it binds is unknown.

Individual cDNA molecules were tagged with unique molecular identifiers, the study reported. From the 5' RACE reads, TCRdb called clonotypes with MiXCR, one entry per CDR3 protein. Of around 83,000 distinct CDR3 sequences listed, about 9.4% are singletons. Overall study findings and caveats: VDJdb matching skewed toward anti-spike CD8 responses, missing private and CD4 specificities.

This TCR derives from an adult who was a healthcare worker with PCR-confirmed SARS-CoV-2 infection or an uninfected control (not recorded which). The input for sequencing was whole blood, taken at baseline. The rearrangement uses TRBV7-6 and TRBJ2-5, with D perhaps TRBD1 (6 bases). Here the CDR3 reads CASSSGQKKETQYF. The DNA of the CDR3 is TGTGCCAGCAGCTCCGGACAGAAAAAAGAGACCCAGTACTTC.